Shown below are 10 T cell receptor beta chains from a single sample sequenced in a study of shared clonotypes between healthy human individuals (dated by TCRdb to 2018 to 2020). Libraries came from the immunoSEQ multiplex PCR assay. Held by TCRdb, this immuneACCESS table contains in-frame sequences only and omits some clones. Under half of the omission traces to an unresolved V gene where checked; the cause of the rest is unknown. The sample has 2 million to 2.5 million clones on record, approximately 94% of them singletons. The top ten clones comprise roughly 0.36% of the sample. The material sequenced was naive CD4+ T cells from PBMCs. This specimen's cell subset or site label, interpreted: CD45RA+ positively selected. Source of these receptors: a man younger than 35 in good health. Some clones in this sample may be carry-over from other donors' samples.

The chain employs TRBV2 and TRBJ2-1; 9 bases fit TRBD2. Germline loops: CDR1 SNHLY, CDR2 FYNNEI. The CDR3 runs 17 residues. J was trimmed by 5 bases and V by 6 bases; bases with no gene match: 14. The CDR3 DNA sequence: TGTGCCAGCAGCCCAGGACTAGCGACTACCCGAAACAATGAGCAGTTCTTC. Translating gives CASSPGLATTRNNEQFF. Full variable domain (missing parts from reference TRBV2 and TRBJ2-1): EPEVTQTPSHQVTQMGQEVILRCVPISNHLYFYWYRQILGQKVEFLVSFYNNEISEKSEIFDDQFSVERPDGSNFTLKIRSTKLEDSAMYFCASSPGLATTRNNEQFFGPGTRLTVL.

The rearrangement links TRBV18 to TRBJ2-5, with TRBD2 identical over 7 bases. Germline CDR1 is KGHSH and CDR2 is LQKENI. CDR3 length equals 15 residues. With 6 bases clipped from V and 2 bases from J, the junction kept 9 bases outside the gene matches. Here the CDR3 DNA reads TGTGCCAGCTCCCTAGCGGCGGGCCTACAAGAGACCCAGTACTTC. Translated, it gives CASSLAAGLQETQYF.

This chain connects TRBV5-4 to TRBJ2-3; TRBD2 matches 13 bases. V was pared by 3 bases and J by 5 bases, with 6 bases of the junction left unmatched. This CDR3 comprises 16 residues. Looked up from germline, CDR1 is SGHNT and CDR2 is YYREEE (reference sequence). CDR3 nucleotides: TGTGCCAGCAGCTCGCGGACTAGCGGGGGCGTAGATACGCAGTATTTT. Its protein is CASSSRTSGGVDTQYF.

The V call is TRBV6-1, the J call TRBJ2-1; D possibly matches TRBD1 or TRBD2 (5 bases each). Trimming removed 0 bases at V and 8 bases at J, with 14 bases between. The CDR3 loop spans 15 amino acids. Looked up from germline, CDR1 is MNHNS and CDR2 is SASEGT. CDR3 in DNA: TGTGCCAGCAGTGAAGCGGGGACGGCCTTCCATGAGCAGTTCTTC. This codes for CASSEAGTAFHEQFF.

The CDR3 reads CASRRDRYTDTQYF. The CDR3 nucleotides read TGTGCCAGCAGACGGGACAGATACACAGATACGCAGTATTTT. V and J are TRBV6-5 and TRBJ2-3, with TRBD1 matching 7 bases. Germline trimming cut 6 bases from V and 2 bases from J; bases unmatched to any gene: 5. This CDR3 has 14 residues. Germline V gene sequence: CDR1 MNHEY, CDR2 SVGAGI.

The CDR3 reads CASSRIAGGPTGELFF. The CDR3 bases are TGTGCCAGCAGCAGAATAGCGGGAGGGCCGACCGGGGAGCTGTTTTTT. The chain joins TRBV5-4 to TRBJ2-2; TRBD2 aligns across 11 bases. The CDR3 contains 16 residues. V lost 4 bases and J lost 5; bases outside the gene matches: 7. Germline V lookup: CDR1 SGHNT, CDR2 YYREEE (reference sequence).

The V and J genes are TRBV5-5 and TRBJ2-5; 7 bases are a match to TRBD1. The germline gives CDR1 SGHKS, CDR2 YYEKEE (reference sequence). This CDR3 has 12 amino acids. V was pared by 4 bases and J by 7 bases, with 4 bases of the junction left unmatched. The CDR3 region is CASSRSGGTQYF. DNA of the CDR3: TGTGCCAGCAGCCGATCAGGGGGGACCCAGTACTTC.

The genes are TRBV4-2 and TRBJ1-6; a possible D gene is TRBD1 (5 bases). The ends were cut back, 4 bases at V and 5 bases at J, with 12 bases in the middle. CDR3 length: 15 amino acids. Germline CDR1 reads LGHNA; CDR2 reads YNFKEQ. CDR3 in amino acids: CASSPRRGDNSPLHF. CDR3 bases: TGTGCCAGCAGCCCAAGGAGAGGGGATAATTCACCCCTCCACTTT.

The chain couples TRBV2 to TRBJ2-2, with 10 positions matching TRBD2. The CDR3 contains 16 residues. Unmatched junction bases numbered 9, after V lost 7 bases and J lost 4 bases. Germline values: CDR1 SNHLY, CDR2 FYNNEI. The CDR3 spells CASTTSGRAVTGELFF. The CDR3 DNA reads TGTGCCAGCACCACAAGCGGGAGGGCCGTCACCGGGGAGCTGTTTTTT.

V usage is TRBV13 and J usage is TRBJ2-7; D call uncertain. CDR1 and CDR2 (germline): PRHDT, FYEKMQ (reference sequence). The CDR3 is made up of 14 amino acids. V was cut by 5 bases and J by 6 bases, with 17 bases left in between. The CDR3 protein is CASSPRLPRSEQYF. For the CDR3, the DNA is TGTGCCAGCAGCCCCCGGCTTCCTCGTAGCGAGCAGTACTTC.